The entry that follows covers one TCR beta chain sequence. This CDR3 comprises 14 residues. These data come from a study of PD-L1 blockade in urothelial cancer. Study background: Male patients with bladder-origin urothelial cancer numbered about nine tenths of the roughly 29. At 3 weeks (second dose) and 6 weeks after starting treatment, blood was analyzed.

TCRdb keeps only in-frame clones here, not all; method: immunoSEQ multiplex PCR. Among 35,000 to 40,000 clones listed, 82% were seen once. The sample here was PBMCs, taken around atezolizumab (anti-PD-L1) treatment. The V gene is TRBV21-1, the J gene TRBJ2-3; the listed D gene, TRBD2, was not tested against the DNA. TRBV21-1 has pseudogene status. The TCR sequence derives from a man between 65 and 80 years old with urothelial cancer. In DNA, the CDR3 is TGTGCCAGCAGCAGGGGACTAGGTCCAGATACGCAGTATTTT. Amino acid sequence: CASSRGLGPDTQYF.